This T cell receptor (beta chain) was recovered during a study of blood T cell repertoires in COVID-19. Study as a whole: From T cells, B-cell-depleted T cells, or PBMCs came the material, which was cDNA or gDNA.

J lost 4 bases, V lost 2 bases, and 6 bases had no gene match. This CDR3 is built from 15 residues. Germline values: CDR1 KGHSH, CDR2 LQKENI. Measured with immunoSEQ multiplex PCR; TCRdb has only the in-frame clones, and not every one. The data hold approximately 300,000 clones, with about four fifths observed a single time. This chain uses TRBV18 with TRBJ1-1, with 8 nucleotides matching TRBD1. This clonotype was sampled from a woman between 45 and 65 years old with acute or convalescent COVID-19. Sequencing was done on a sample of peripheral blood. Written as DNA, the CDR3 is TGTGCCAGCTCACCAAGTGCAACAGGGGGCACTGAAGCTTTCTTT. It codes for CASSPSATGGTEAFF.